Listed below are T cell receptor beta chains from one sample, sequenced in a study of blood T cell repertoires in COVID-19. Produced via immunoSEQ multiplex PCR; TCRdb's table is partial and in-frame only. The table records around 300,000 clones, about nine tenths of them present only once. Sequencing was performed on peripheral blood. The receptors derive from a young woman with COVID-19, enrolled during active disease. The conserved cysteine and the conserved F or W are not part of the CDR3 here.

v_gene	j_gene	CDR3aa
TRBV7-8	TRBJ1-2	ASSLRVLGQGDGYGYT
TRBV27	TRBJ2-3	ASSLRGRGTDTQY
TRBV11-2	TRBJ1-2	ASSQVRLWPDT
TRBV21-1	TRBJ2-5	ASSTNYSQGFEETQY
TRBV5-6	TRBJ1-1	ASSVRQGGYTEAF
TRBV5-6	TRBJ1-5	ASSSGRTGSNQPQH
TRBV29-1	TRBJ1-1	SVTRGKLRNTEAF
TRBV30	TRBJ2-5	AWLLTRSGEETQY
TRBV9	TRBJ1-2	ASSVGGSSNYGYT
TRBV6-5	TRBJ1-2	ASRVGQYYGYT
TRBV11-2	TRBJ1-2	ASSLVSGTGYGYT
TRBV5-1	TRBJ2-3	ASSQSPGQLRREPADTQY
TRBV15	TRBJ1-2	ATSRDSGVFDRSST
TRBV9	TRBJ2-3	ASSLRGTGGAGGSTDTQY
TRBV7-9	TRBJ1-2	ASSSTSRDRRLYGYT
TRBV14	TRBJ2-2	ASRRGTNTGELF
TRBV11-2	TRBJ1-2	ASSSGGVATNYGYT
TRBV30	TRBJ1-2	AWSVFTQVL
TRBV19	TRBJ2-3	ASSIALAGGPSTDTQY
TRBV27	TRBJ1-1	ASRLSQAPNTEAF
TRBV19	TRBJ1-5	ASSSGRDSNQPQH
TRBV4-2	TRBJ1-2	ASSPRQGYGYT
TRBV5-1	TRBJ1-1	ASSLGAMNTEAF
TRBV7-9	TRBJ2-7	ASSLGGLRVGEQY
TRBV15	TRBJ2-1	ATTVARSSYNEQF
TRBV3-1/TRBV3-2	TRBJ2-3	ASSRLGDTQY
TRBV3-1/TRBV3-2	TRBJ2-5	ASSQNGQGPQETQY
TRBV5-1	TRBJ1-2	ASSLGGDYGYT